Listed here are 17 T cell receptor beta chains from one sample, sequenced in a study of blood T cell repertoires in COVID-19. Clones were read by immunoSEQ multiplex PCR, and TCRdb kept only the in-frame ones, dropping some. The sample gives about 26,000 clones, 92% of which show up once; 2.5% to 3% is in the top ten. The sample was peripheral blood. The receptors here all came from a human donor in a cohort sampled during active COVID-19.

The chain is built from TRBV2 and TRBJ2-1, with 10 bases matching TRBD2. CDR1 is SNHLY and CDR2 is FYNNEI in the germline V gene. The CDR3 runs 17 residues. Trimming cost V 7 bases and J 1 base; bases outside gene matches: 10. CDR3 sequence (DNA): TGTGCCAGCATCGCGAGGAGCGGGGGGGCGTCCTACAATGAGCAGTTCTTC. Translation: CASIARSGGASYNEQFF.

The rearrangement joins TRBV4-1 to TRBJ1-6, with 8 nucleotides matching TRBD1. In germline, CDR1 is MGHRA, CDR2 YSYEKL. The CDR3 totals 16 residues. Trimming at V came to 1 base and at J to 6 bases, leaving 5 bases not matched to a gene. CDR3 region: CASSQAPDRANSPLHF. The CDR3 nucleotides are TGCGCCAGCAGCCAAGCCCCGGACAGGGCTAATTCACCCCTCCACTTT.

This chain uses TRBV10-2 with TRBJ1-1, with TRBD1 identical over 11 bases. CDR1 and CDR2 (germline): WSHSY, SAAADI. The CDR3 contains 17 residues. V was pared by 4 bases and J by 4 bases, with 11 bases of the junction left unmatched. In nucleotides, the CDR3 is TGCGCCAGCAGTGCGATGGACAGGGGGCCGCGAGGCACTGAAGCTTTCTTT. Translation: CASSAMDRGPRGTEAFF.

The gene calls are TRBV5-5 and TRBJ2-7; D gene ambiguous. Trimming removed 4 bases from V and 5 bases from J, with 19 bases in between. Germline V gene lookup returns CDR1 SGHKS and CDR2 YYEKEE (reference sequence). The CDR3 sequence is 15 residues long. CDR3 residues: CASSPGGRRWDEQYV. CDR3 coding DNA: TGTGCCAGCAGCCCGGGTGGTCGCCGGTGGGACGAGCAGTACGTC.

Only a few counts were recorded for this clone. This chain connects TRBV18 to TRBJ1-5, with D unclear. V was cut by 5 bases and J by 7 bases, with 9 bases left in between. The germline CDR1 and CDR2 sequences are KGHSH and LQKENI. This CDR3 comprises 12 residues. CDR3 residues: CASSERGQPQHF. The CDR3 DNA is TGTGCCAGCTCAGAACGCGGCCAGCCCCAGCATTTT.

The chain combines TRBV29-1 with TRBJ2-3; the match to TRBD1 covers 12 bases. The trim removed 3 bases at V and 5 bases at J, leaving 12 bases unmatched. Per the germline V gene, CDR1 is SQVTM and CDR2 is ANQGSEA. The CDR3 totals 17 residues. CDR3 in DNA: TGCAGCGTTGAGTACTTACCGGGACAGGGGGCGGTAGATACGCAGTATTTT. It is translated as CSVEYLPGQGAVDTQYF.

V usage is TRBV27 and J usage is TRBJ2-3, with D tentatively TRBD1 (6 bases). The CDR3 spans 16 residues. Deletions cut 6 bases from V and 9 bases from J, with 25 bases between. Germline V gene sequence: CDR1 MNHEY, CDR2 SMNVEV (reference sequence). CDR3 region: CASRENRVFSPLTQYF. DNA of the CDR3: TGTGCCAGCAGGGAGAACAGGGTTTTCTCCCCCTTAACGCAGTATTTT.

The rearrangement links TRBV10-3 to TRBJ2-7; D call uncertain. Germline loops: CDR1 ENHRY, CDR2 SYGVKD. The CDR3 has 14 residues. The V end was cut by 3 bases, the J end by 5 bases, with 14 bases between. CDR3 nucleotides: TGTGCCATCAGTGAACCTAACGGTCCCCACGAGCAGTACTTC. Amino acids: CAISEPNGPHEQYF.

This chain uses TRBV6-1 with TRBJ2-2; 11 bases map to TRBD2. Germline assignment: CDR1 MNHNS and CDR2 SASEGT. The V segment lost 0 bases and the J segment 7 bases; nucleotides outside the gene matches: 13. The CDR3 consists of 19 residues. The CDR3 is CASSEALLAGGPLGGELFF. The CDR3 nucleotides are TGTGCCAGCAGTGAAGCGCTTCTAGCGGGGGGACCTCTCGGCGGGGAGCTGTTTTTT.

This clone was counted between two and nine times. The V gene is TRBV27, the J gene TRBJ1-2; no firm D call. Germline V gene lookup returns CDR1 MNHEY and CDR2 SMNVEV (reference sequence). CDR3 length equals 13 residues. V dropped 4 bases and J dropped 8 bases, with 14 bases sitting between them. For the CDR3, the DNA is TGTGCCAGCAGTTCCTCCTCCCGGGGAGGCTACACCTTC. Protein sequence: CASSSSSRGGYTF.

The genes are TRBV29-1 and TRBJ2-1; tentatively, D is TRBD2 (6 bases). The germline CDR1 and CDR2 sequences are SQVTM and ANQGSEA. The CDR3 extends over 13 amino acids. V dropped 7 bases and J dropped 4 bases, with 14 bases sitting between them. The CDR3: CSARVAGYNEQFF. CDR3 bases: TGCAGCGCCCGAGTGGCGGGATACAATGAGCAGTTCTTC.

The chain carries TRBV5-5 and TRBJ1-4; D uncertain. The CDR3 spans 15 residues. Germline V gives CDR1 SGHKS, CDR2 YYEKEE (reference sequence). V was clipped by 4 bases and J by 3 bases, with 13 bases between them. CDR3 region: CASSPQMVANEKLFF. The CDR3 DNA reads as TGTGCCAGCAGCCCGCAGATGGTGGCTAATGAAAAACTGTTTTTT.

The chain has TRBV5-1 and TRBJ1-1; D is perhaps TRBD1 (6 bases). CDR1 and CDR2 (germline): SGHRS, YFSETQ. This CDR3 is built from 16 residues. The V end lost 0 bases, the J end lost 0 bases, and 12 bases lay between the germline ends. CDR3 nucleotide sequence: TGCGCCAGCAGCTTGGAGGGGAGGGGGTTGAACACTGAAGCTTTCTTT. Its protein product is CASSLEGRGLNTEAFF.

The V call is TRBV11-2, the J call TRBJ1-2, with a tentative D call TRBD1 (5 bases). CDR1 SGHAT and CDR2 FQNNGV come from the germline V gene. CDR3 length equals 13 residues. V dropped 6 bases and J dropped 4 bases, with 12 bases sitting between them. CDR3 nucleotides: TGTGCCAGCAGTTCGGGGGTTTTCTATGGCTACACCTTC. Amino acid sequence: CASSSGVFYGYTF.

This chain links TRBV6-5 with TRBJ1-2, with 7 positions matching TRBD1. CDR1 is MNHEY and CDR2 is SVGAGI in the germline V gene. This CDR3 region has 14 residues. V dropped 4 bases and J dropped 5; count of bases not matched to a gene: 7. The CDR3 here is CASSSKGQNYGYTF. As DNA, the CDR3 is TGTGCCAGCAGTTCTAAGGGACAGAATTATGGCTACACCTTC.

The CDR3 nucleotides read TGCGCCAGCTTTTCCAGCGGGGGGGCGAACACCGGGGAGCTGTTTTTT. Encoded protein: CASFSSGGANTGELFF. This chain connects TRBV4-1 to TRBJ2-2, with 10 bases fitting TRBD2. The trim removed 8 bases at V and 0 bases at J, leaving 6 bases unmatched. This CDR3 comprises 16 residues. Germline V gene data show CDR1 as MGHRA and CDR2 as YSYEKL.

V usage is TRBV27 and J usage is TRBJ2-6; D perhaps matches TRBD1 (6 bases). CDR3 length equals 16 residues. V lost 4 bases, J lost 0 bases, and 10 bases lay in between. The V gene's germline CDR1 is MNHEY and CDR2 SMNVEV (reference sequence). CDR3: CASSSWTVSGANVLTF. CDR3 in DNA: TGTGCCAGCAGTTCCTGGACAGTCTCTGGGGCCAACGTCCTGACTTTC.